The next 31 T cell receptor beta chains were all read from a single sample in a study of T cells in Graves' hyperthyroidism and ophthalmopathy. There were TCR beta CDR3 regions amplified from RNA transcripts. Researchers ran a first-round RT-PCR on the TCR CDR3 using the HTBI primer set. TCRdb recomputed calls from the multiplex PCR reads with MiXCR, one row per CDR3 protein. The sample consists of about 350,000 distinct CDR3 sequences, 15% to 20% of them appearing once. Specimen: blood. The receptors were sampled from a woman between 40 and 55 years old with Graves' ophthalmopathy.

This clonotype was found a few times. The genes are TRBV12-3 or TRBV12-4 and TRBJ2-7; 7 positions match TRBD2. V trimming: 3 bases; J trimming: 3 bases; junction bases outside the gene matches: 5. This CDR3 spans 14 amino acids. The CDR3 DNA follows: TGTGCCAGCAGTTTTAGTGAGCGGGGCTACGAGCAGTACTTC. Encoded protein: CASSFSERGYEQYF.

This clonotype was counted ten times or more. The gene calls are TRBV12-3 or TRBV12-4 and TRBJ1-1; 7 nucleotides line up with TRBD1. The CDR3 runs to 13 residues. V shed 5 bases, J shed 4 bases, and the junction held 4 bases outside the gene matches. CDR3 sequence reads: CASSRQGATEAFF. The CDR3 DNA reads TGTGCCAGCAGTCGACAGGGCGCCACTGAAGCTTTCTTT.

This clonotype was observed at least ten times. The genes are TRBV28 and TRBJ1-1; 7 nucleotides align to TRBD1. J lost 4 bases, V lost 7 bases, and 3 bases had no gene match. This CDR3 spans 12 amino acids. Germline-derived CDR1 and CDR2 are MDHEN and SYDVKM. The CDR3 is CASKHRGTEAFF. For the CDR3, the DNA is TGTGCCAGCAAGCACAGGGGCACTGAAGCTTTCTTT.

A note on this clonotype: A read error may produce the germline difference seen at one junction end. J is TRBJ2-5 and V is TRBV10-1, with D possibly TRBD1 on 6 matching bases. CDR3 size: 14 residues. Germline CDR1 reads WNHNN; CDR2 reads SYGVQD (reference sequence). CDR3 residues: CASSDRTEQETQCF. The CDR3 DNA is TGCGCCAGCAGTGACCGGACAGAACAAGAGACCCAGTGCTTC.

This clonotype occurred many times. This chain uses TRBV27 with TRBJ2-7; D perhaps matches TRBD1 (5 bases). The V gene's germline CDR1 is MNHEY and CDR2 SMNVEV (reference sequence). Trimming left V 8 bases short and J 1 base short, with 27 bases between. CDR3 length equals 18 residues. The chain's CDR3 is CASDGDPQGYLDSYEQYF. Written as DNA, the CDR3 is TGTGCCAGCGACGGTGATCCCCAGGGATACCTAGATTCCTACGAGCAGTACTTC.

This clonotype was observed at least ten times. This CDR3 reads CASSYTLAGGLAKNIQYF. DNA of the CDR3: TGTGCCAGCAGTTACACCCTAGCGGGGGGCCTAGCCAAAAACATTCAGTACTTC. The chain employs TRBV6-2 or TRBV6-3 and TRBJ2-4, with TRBD2 matching 11 bases. V shed 2 bases, J shed 0 bases, and the junction held 6 bases outside the gene matches. CDR3 length: 18 amino acids. Germline V gives CDR1 MNHEY, CDR2 SVGEGT.

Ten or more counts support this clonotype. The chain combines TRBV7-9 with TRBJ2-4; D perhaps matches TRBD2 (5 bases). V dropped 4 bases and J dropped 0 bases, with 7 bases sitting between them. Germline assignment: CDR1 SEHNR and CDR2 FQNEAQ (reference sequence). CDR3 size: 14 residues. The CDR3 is CASSSGLAKNIQYF. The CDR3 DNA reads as TGTGCCAGCAGCTCAGGACTAGCCAAAAACATTCAGTACTTC.

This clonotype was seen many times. The CDR3: CSARYRDPYEQYF. The CDR3 region has the DNA TGCAGTGCTAGGTACAGGGACCCCTACGAGCAGTACTTC. J is TRBJ2-7 and V is TRBV20-1, with D tentatively TRBD1 (6 bases). CDR1 and CDR2 from the germline V gene are DFQATT and SNEGSKA (reference sequence). The CDR3 is 13 amino acids. V was trimmed by 3 bases and J by 2 bases, leaving 11 bases between them.

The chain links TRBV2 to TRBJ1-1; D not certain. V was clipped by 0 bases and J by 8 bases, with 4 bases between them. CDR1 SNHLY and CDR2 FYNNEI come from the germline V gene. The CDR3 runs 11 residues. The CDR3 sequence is CASSEALEAFF. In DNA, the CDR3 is TGTGCCAGCAGTGAAGCTTTGGAAGCTTTCTTT.

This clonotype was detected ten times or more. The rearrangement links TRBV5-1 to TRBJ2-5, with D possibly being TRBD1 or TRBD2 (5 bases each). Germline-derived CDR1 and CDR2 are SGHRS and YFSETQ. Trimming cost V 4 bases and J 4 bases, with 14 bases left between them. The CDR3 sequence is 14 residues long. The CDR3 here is CASSPHEGRETQYF. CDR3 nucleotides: TGCGCCAGCAGCCCCCACGAGGGGCGAGAGACCCAGTACTTC. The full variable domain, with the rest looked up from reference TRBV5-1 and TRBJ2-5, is KAGVTQTPRYLIKTRGQQVTLSCSPISGHRSVSWYQQTPGQGLQFLFEYFSETQRNKGNFPGRFSGRQFSNSRSEMNVSTLELGDSALYLCASSPHEGRETQYFGPGTRLLVL.

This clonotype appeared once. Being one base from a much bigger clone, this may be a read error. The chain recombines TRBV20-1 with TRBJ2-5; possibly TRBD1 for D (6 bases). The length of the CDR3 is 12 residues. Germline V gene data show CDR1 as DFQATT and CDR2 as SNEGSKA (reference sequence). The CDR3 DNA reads TGCAGTGCCATCCGGACAGAAGAGACCAAGTACTTC. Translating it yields CSAIRTEETKYF.

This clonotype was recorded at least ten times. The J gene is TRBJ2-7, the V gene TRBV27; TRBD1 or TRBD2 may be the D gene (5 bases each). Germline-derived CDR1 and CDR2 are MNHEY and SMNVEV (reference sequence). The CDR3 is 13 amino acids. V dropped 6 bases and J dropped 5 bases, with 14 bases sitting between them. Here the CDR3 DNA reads TGTGCCAGCAGCCAAGGGACGTTGAACGAGCAGTACTTC. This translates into CASSQGTLNEQYF.

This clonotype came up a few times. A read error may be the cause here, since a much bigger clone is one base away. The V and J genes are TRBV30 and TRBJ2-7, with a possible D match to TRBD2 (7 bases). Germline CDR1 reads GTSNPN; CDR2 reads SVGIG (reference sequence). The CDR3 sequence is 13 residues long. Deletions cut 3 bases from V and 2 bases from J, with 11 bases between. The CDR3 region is CAWRGGLAYEQYF. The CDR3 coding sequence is TGTGCCTGGAGGGGGGGGCTAGCCTACGAGCAGTACTTC.

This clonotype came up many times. CDR3 nucleotides: TGTGCCAGCAGTGAGCCCACTAGCGGGAGACTTACACCCTACGAGCAGTACTTC. This codes for CASSEPTSGRLTPYEQYF. The chain has TRBV2 and TRBJ2-7, with TRBD2 matching 11 bases. After removal of 3 bases from V and 2 bases from J, the junction contained 12 bases not matched to a gene. The CDR3 is 18 amino acids. CDR1 and CDR2 from the germline V gene are SNHLY and FYNNEI.

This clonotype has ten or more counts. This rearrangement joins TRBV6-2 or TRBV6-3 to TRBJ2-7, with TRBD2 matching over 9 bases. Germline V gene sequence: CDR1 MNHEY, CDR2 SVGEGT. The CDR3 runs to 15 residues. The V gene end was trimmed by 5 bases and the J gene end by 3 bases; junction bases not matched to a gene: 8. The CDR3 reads CASSPVLAGDYEQYF. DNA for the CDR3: TGTGCCAGCAGTCCCGTCTTAGCGGGAGACTACGAGCAGTACTTC.

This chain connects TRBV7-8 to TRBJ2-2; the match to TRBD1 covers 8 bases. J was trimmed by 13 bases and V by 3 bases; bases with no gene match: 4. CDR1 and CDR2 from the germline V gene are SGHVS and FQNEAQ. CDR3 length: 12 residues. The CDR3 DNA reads TGTGCCAGCAGCTTCTCCGGGACAGGGCTGTTTTTT. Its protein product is CASSFSGTGLFF.

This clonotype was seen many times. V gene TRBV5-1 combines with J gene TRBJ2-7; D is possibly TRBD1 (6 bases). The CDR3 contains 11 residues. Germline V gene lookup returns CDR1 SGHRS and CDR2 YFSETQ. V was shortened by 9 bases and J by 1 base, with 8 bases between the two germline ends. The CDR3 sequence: CANDRSYEQYF. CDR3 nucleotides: TGCGCCAACGACAGGTCCTACGAGCAGTACTTC.

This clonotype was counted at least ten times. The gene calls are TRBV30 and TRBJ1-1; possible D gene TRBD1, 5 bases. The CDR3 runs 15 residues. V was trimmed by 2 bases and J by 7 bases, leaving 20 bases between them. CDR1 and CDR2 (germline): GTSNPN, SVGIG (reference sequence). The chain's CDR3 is CAWSPHLPGSIEAFF. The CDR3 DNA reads TGTGCCTGGAGTCCCCATCTCCCAGGGTCAATTGAAGCTTTCTTT.

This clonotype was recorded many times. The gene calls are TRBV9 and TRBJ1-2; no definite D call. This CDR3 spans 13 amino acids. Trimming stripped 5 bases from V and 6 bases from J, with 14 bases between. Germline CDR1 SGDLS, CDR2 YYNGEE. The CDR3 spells CASSPGSFDGYTF. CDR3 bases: TGTGCCAGCAGTCCGGGTAGCTTCGATGGCTACACCTTC. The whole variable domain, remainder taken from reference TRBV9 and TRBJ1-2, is DSGVTQTPKHLITATGQRVTLRCSPRSGDLSVYWYQQSLDQGLQFLIQYYNGEERAKGNILERFSAQQFPDLHSELNLSSLELGDSALYFCASSPGSFDGYTFGSGTRLTVV.

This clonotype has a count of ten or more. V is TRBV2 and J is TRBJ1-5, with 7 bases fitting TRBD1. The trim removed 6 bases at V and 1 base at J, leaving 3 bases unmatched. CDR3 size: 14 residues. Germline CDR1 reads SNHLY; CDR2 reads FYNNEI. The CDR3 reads CASRGGRSNQPQHF. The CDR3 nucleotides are TGTGCCAGCAGAGGGGGCCGGAGCAATCAGCCCCAGCATTTT.

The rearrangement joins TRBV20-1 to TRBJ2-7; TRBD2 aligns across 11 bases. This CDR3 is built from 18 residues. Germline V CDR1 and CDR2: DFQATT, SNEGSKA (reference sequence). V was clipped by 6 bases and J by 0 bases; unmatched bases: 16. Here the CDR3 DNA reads TGCAGTGCAAACTTAGCGGGAGGGCTCACCGTTAGCTCCTACGAGCAGTACTTC. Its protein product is CSANLAGGLTVSSYEQYF.

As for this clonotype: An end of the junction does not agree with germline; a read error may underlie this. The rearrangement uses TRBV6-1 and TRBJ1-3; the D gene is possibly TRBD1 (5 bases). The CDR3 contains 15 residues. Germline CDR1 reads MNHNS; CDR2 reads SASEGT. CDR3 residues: CASRLQVSSGNTIFF. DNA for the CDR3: TGTGCCAGCAGGCTACAGGTATCCTCTGGAAACACCATATTTTTT.

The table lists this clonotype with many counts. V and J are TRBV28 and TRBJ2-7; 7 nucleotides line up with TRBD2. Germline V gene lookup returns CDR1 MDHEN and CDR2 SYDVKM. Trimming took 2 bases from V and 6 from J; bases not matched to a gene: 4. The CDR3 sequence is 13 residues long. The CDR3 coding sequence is TGTGCCAGCAGTTTACCGGGACTACCCGAGCAGTACTTC. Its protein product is CASSLPGLPEQYF.

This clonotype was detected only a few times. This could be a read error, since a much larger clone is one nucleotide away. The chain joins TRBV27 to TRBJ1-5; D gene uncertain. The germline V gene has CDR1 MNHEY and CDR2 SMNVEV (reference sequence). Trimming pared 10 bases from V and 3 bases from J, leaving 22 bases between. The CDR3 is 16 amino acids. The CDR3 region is CAIRVSVGGDNQPQHF. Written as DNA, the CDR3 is TGTGCCATCAGAGTCTCTGTGGGCGGAGACAATCAGCCCCAGCATTTT.

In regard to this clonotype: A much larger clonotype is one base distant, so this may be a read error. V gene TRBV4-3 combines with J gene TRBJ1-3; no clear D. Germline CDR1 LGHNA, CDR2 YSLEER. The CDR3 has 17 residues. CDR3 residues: CASIQALSGGSGNTIYF. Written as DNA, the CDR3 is TGCGCCAGCATCCAAGCCCTAAGTGGAGGCTCTGGAAACACCATATATTTT.

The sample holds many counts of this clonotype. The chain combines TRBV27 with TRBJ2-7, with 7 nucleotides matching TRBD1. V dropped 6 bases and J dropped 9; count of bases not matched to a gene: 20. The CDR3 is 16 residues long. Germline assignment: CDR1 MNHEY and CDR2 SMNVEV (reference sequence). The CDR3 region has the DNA TGTGCCAGCAGCCGCATACCGGGACAGCCCTTTAGGGTGCAGTACTTC. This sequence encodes CASSRIPGQPFRVQYF.

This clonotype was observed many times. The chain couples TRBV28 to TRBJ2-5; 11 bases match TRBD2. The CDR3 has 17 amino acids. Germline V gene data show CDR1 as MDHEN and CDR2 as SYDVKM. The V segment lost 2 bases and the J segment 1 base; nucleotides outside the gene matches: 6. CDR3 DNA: TGTGCCAGCAGTTTAGGGTCCGGGACTAGCGGCCAAGAGACCCAGTACTTC. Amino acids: CASSLGSGTSGQETQYF.

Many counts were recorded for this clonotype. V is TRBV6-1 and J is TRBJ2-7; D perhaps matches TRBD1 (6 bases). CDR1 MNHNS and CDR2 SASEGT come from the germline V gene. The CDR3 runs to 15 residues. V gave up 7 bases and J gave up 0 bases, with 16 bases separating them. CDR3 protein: CASIATRDTSYEQYF. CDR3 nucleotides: TGTGCCAGCATCGCTACCCGGGACACCTCCTACGAGCAGTACTTC.

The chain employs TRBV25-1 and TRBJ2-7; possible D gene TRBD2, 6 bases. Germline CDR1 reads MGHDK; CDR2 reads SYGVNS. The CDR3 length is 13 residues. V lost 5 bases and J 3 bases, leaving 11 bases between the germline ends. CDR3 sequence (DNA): TGTGCCAGCAGTTCGGCGGGATTCTACGAGCAGTACTTC. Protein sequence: CASSSAGFYEQYF.

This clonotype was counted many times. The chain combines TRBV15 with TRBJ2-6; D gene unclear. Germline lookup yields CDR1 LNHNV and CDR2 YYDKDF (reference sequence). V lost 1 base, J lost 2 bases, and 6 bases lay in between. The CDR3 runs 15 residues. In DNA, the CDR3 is TGTGCCACCAGCAGAGGGGTCACTGGGGCCAACGTCCTGACTTTC. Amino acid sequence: CATSRGVTGANVLTF.

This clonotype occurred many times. Here the CDR3 reads CASSRQGTNTGELFF. The CDR3 DNA is TGTGCCAGCAGCAGACAGGGGACGAACACCGGGGAGCTGTTTTTT. The genes are TRBV4-2 and TRBJ2-2; 8 nucleotides agree with TRBD1. Germline loops: CDR1 LGHNA, CDR2 YNFKEQ. There are 15 residues in the CDR3. The V and J ends lost 5 bases and 0 bases, in that order; junction bases with no gene match: 2.